A selection of T cell receptor beta chains follows, all from one sample in a study of cytomegalovirus exposure and HLA in healthy donors. TCRdb's copy holds only in-frame clones and misses some; the assay was immunoSEQ multiplex PCR. This table holds some 130,000 clones, 79% found once. The sample taken for sequencing was PBMCs. The receptors shown here come from a man in his forties in good health and CMV-seropositive. Each CDR3 is given without its conserved first and last residue. Fields, in order: CDR3 protein, V gene, CDR3 length, J gene, D gene. The D gene is left open where the match is weak.

CDR3aa: ASSISGSRYYNEQF
v_gene: TRBV5-6
len: 14
j_gene: TRBJ2-1
d_gene: TRBD2

CDR3aa: ASSYGGLNTEAF
v_gene: TRBV6-5
len: 12
j_gene: TRBJ1-1
d_gene: .

CDR3aa: AISDSTQGAGDTQY
v_gene: TRBV10-3
len: 14
j_gene: TRBJ2-3
d_gene: TRBD1

CDR3aa: ASSLSISYNEQF
v_gene: TRBV6-5
len: 12
j_gene: TRBJ2-1
d_gene: .

CDR3aa: AWSKGVGNTIY
v_gene: TRBV30
len: 11
j_gene: TRBJ1-3
d_gene: .

CDR3aa: ASSRVQHGYT
v_gene: TRBV2
len: 10
j_gene: TRBJ1-2
d_gene: .

CDR3aa: ASSYSQGASGNTIY
v_gene: TRBV6-5
len: 14
j_gene: TRBJ1-3
d_gene: TRBD1

CDR3aa: AIATGANYGYT
v_gene: TRBV10-3
len: 11
j_gene: TRBJ1-2
d_gene: TRBD1

CDR3aa: ASRTGDQPQH
v_gene: TRBV27
len: 10
j_gene: TRBJ1-5
d_gene: .

CDR3aa: ASSLGTSGRGVKTQY
v_gene: TRBV28
len: 15
j_gene: TRBJ2-5
d_gene: TRBD2

CDR3aa: ASSQEPDRVNTGELF
v_gene: TRBV4-2
len: 15
j_gene: TRBJ2-2
d_gene: TRBD1

CDR3aa: ASSDGGEAF
v_gene: TRBV5-1
len: 9
j_gene: TRBJ1-1
d_gene: .

CDR3aa: ASSSAGLALFTDTQY
v_gene: TRBV5-5
len: 15
j_gene: TRBJ2-3
d_gene: TRBD2

CDR3aa: ASSEAGVGEKLF
v_gene: TRBV6-1
len: 12
j_gene: TRBJ1-4
d_gene: .

CDR3aa: ASSLYGGSTDTQY
v_gene: TRBV11-2
len: 13
j_gene: TRBJ2-3
d_gene: .

CDR3aa: ASRLGRGFQETQY
v_gene: TRBV27
len: 13
j_gene: TRBJ2-5
d_gene: .

CDR3aa: ASSTLTGVSYNEQF
v_gene: TRBV18
len: 14
j_gene: TRBJ2-1
d_gene: TRBD1

CDR3aa: ASSQWTGGVYEQY
v_gene: TRBV4-2
len: 13
j_gene: TRBJ2-7
d_gene: TRBD1

CDR3aa: ASRPTSGRPGELF
v_gene: TRBV25-1
len: 13
j_gene: TRBJ2-2
d_gene: TRBD2

CDR3aa: ASADRVNTGELF
v_gene: TRBV7-3
len: 12
j_gene: TRBJ2-2
d_gene: TRBD1

CDR3aa: ASSLDGTGARYEQY
v_gene: TRBV7-9
len: 14
j_gene: TRBJ2-7
d_gene: TRBD1

CDR3aa: ASSYARVRGNTIY
v_gene: TRBV6-5
len: 13
j_gene: TRBJ1-3
d_gene: .